One sample yielded the 29 T cell receptor beta chains listed below, sequenced in a study of CD4 T cell repertoires in COVID-19. CFSE-labeled cells were stimulated with autologous monocytes plus recombinant SARS-CoV-2 spike or nucleoprotein. These receptors' targets are unknown. TCRdb keeps only in-frame clones here, not all; method: immunoSEQ multiplex PCR. The top ten hold just under 10% of the sample, which has 1,400 to 1,500 clones, about a sixth seen once. Sample: central memory CD4+ T cells, cultured in vitro, taken after recovery from COVID-19. These receptors all come from a human donor who had COVID-19.

This clone occurred a few times. The chain links TRBV7-8 to TRBJ1-1; D is uncertain. V was shortened by 5 bases and J by 2 bases, with 12 bases between the two germline ends. Germline-derived CDR1 and CDR2 are SGHVS and FQNEAQ. The CDR3 length is 14 residues. DNA for the CDR3: TGTGCCAGCAGCCCGGACGGGAGTAACACTGAAGCTTTCTTT. This sequence encodes CASSPDGSNTEAFF.

This clone was seen only once. The rearrangement uses TRBV6-1 and TRBJ2-1; maybe TRBD2 (6 bases). The V end was cut by 2 bases, the J end by 4 bases, with 12 bases between. Germline CDR1 and CDR2: MNHNS and SASEGT. This CDR3 region has 15 residues. The CDR3 protein is CASSENGGIYNEQFF. DNA for the CDR3: TGTGCCAGCAGTGAAAATGGGGGGATTTACAATGAGCAGTTCTTC.

This clone has only a few counts. The CDR3 spells CASSYPESGGTEAFF. The CDR3 nucleotides are TGTGCCAGCAGTTACCCGGAGTCGGGGGGCACTGAAGCTTTCTTT. The V call is TRBV6-6, the J call TRBJ1-1; tentative D call: TRBD1 (5 bases). The CDR3 contains 15 residues. Germline CDR1 is MNHNY and CDR2 is SVGAGI (reference sequence). V lost 2 bases, J lost 4 bases, and 14 bases lay in between.

This clone rates as large (0.1 to 1%). The same CDR3 can be traced to other DNA sequences in this sample. The chain has TRBV7-9 and TRBJ2-3; D not certain. The CDR3 contains 14 residues. Trimming removed 1 base at V and 0 bases at J, with 5 bases between. Per the germline V gene, CDR1 is SEHNR and CDR2 is FQNEAQ (reference sequence). The CDR3 loop is CASSLEGSTDTQYF. CDR3 coding DNA: TGTGCCAGCAGCTTAGAGGGCAGCACAGATACGCAGTATTTT.

The chain combines TRBV6-4 with TRBJ2-1, with TRBD1 identical over 9 bases. Germline-derived CDR1 and CDR2 are MRHNA and SNTAGT. The length of the CDR3 is 14 residues. The junction had 7 bases not matched to a gene; V was cut back by 5 bases and J by 8 bases. The chain's CDR3 is CASSLDRGYDEQFF. CDR3 in DNA: TGTGCCAGCAGTCTTGACAGGGGGTACGATGAGCAGTTCTTC.

This clone is categorized as medium-sized. The CDR3 protein is CASSLDRGQDGYTF. The CDR3 DNA sequence: TGTGCCAGCAGCCTGGACAGGGGGCAGGATGGCTACACCTTC. The rearrangement links TRBV7-9 to TRBJ1-2, with 11 bases aligning to TRBD1. Germline-derived CDR1 and CDR2 are SEHNR and FQNEAQ (reference sequence). This CDR3 comprises 14 residues. J gave up 6 bases and V 5 bases, and 5 bases lay outside the gene matches.

This clone is deemed medium-sized (0.01 to 0.1%). This chain connects TRBV6-5 to TRBJ2-1; D not certain. Between the trimmed V and J ends, which lost 2 bases and 5 bases, there was a span of 13 bases. The V gene's germline CDR1 is MNHEY and CDR2 SVGAGI. The CDR3 is made up of 15 amino acids. The CDR3 region is CASSYGVRTNNEQFF. The CDR3 bases are TGTGCCAGCAGTTACGGGGTCAGGACGAACAATGAGCAGTTCTTC.

This clone is medium-sized in the sample. The chain uses TRBV7-9 and TRBJ2-3; no reliable D call. Trimming left V 1 base short and J 2 bases short, with 7 bases between. The CDR3 length is 14 residues. CDR1 and CDR2 (germline): SEHNR, FQNEAQ (reference sequence). CDR3 amino acids: CASSLEFATDTQYF. CDR3 bases: TGTGCCAGCAGCTTAGAGTTCGCCACAGATACGCAGTATTTT.

This clone occurred a few times. The rearrangement links TRBV23-1 to TRBJ1-1, with D possibly TRBD1 on 5 matching bases. TRBV23-1 is filed as an ORF, its function uncertain. The CDR3 contains 15 residues. Trimming cost V 4 bases and J 7 bases, with 19 bases left between them. CDR3 sequence: CASSPYAGRFIEAFF. Here the CDR3 DNA reads TGCGCCAGCAGTCCCTACGCGGGACGGTTTATTGAAGCTTTCTTT.

The J gene is TRBJ1-2, the V gene TRBV5-8; D possibly corresponds to TRBD1 (5 bases). This CDR3 spans 15 amino acids. Germline V gene data show CDR1 as SGHTS and CDR2 as YDEGEE. The germline V and J ends were trimmed by 0 bases and 0 bases, with 9 bases remaining between them. This chain's CDR3 is CASSLVQTANYGYTF. CDR3 bases: TGTGCCAGCAGCTTGGTGCAGACAGCTAACTATGGCTACACCTTC.

Comment on this clone: This specimen includes other DNA sequences encoding the same CDR3. V gene TRBV5-1 combines with J gene TRBJ2-5, with a tentative D call TRBD1 (5 bases). Germline V gene data show CDR1 as SGHRS and CDR2 as YFSETQ. The V end lost 0 bases, the J end lost 2 bases, and 8 bases lay between the germline ends. This CDR3 region has 14 residues. CDR3 loop: CASSLGTLQETQYF. Written as DNA, the CDR3 is TGCGCCAGCAGCTTGGGGACATTGCAAGAGACCCAGTACTTC. Drawing the rest from reference TRBV5-1 and TRBJ2-5, the complete variable domain is KAGVTQTPRYLIKTRGQQVTLSCSPISGHRSVSWYQQTPGQGLQFLFEYFSETQRNKGNFPGRFSGRQFSNSRSEMNVSTLELGDSALYLCASSLGTLQETQYFGPGTRLLVL.

This clone has only a few counts. This chain connects TRBV6-5 to TRBJ1-3; D is perhaps TRBD1 (6 bases). The CDR3 sequence is 14 residues long. Germline-derived CDR1 and CDR2 are MNHEY and SVGAGI. V was cut by 6 bases and J by 0 bases, with 9 bases left in between. CDR3 protein: CASRQGGSGNTIYF. CDR3 bases: TGTGCCAGCAGACAGGGAGGCTCTGGAAACACCATATATTTT.

This chain links TRBV7-9 with TRBJ2-1, with 7 nucleotides matching TRBD2. Germline V gene sequence: CDR1 SEHNR, CDR2 FQNEAQ (reference sequence). Trimming took 4 bases from V and 1 from J; bases not matched to a gene: 13. CDR3 length: 18 residues. The CDR3 protein is CASSSSRGDLNSYNEQFF. The CDR3 DNA is TGTGCCAGCAGCTCCAGCCGGGGGGACCTTAATTCCTACAATGAGCAGTTCTTC. The variable domain in full, completed from reference TRBV7-9 and TRBJ2-1, reads DTGVSQNPRHKITKRGQNVTFRCDPISEHNRLYWYRQTLGQGPEFLTYFQNEAQLEKSRLLSDRFSAERPKGSFSTLEIQRTEQGDSAMYLCASSSSRGDLNSYNEQFFGPGTRLTVL.

By its share, this clone is large (0.1 to 1%). The chain is built from TRBV10-3 and TRBJ2-5; no reliable D call. V was shortened by 0 bases and J by 5 bases, with 16 bases between the two germline ends. The CDR3 runs to 16 residues. In germline, CDR1 is ENHRY, CDR2 SYGVKD. The CDR3 here is CAISESSGPTEETQYF. CDR3 DNA sequence: TGTGCCATCAGTGAGTCTTCGGGTCCCACGGAGGAGACCCAGTACTTC.

By sample fraction, this clone is large (0.1 to 1%). V usage is TRBV19 and J usage is TRBJ1-6; D might be TRBD1 (5 bases). The CDR3 has 16 residues. V lost 2 bases and J lost 11, with 19 bases in between. Germline CDR1 and CDR2: LNHDA and SQIVND (reference sequence). CDR3 region: CASSISAGVGSPPLHF. In DNA, the CDR3 is TGTGCCAGTAGTATATCGGCGGGGGTCGGGAGCCCACCCCTCCACTTT.

The chain joins TRBV9 to TRBJ2-1; D remains ambiguous. Germline lookup yields CDR1 SGDLS and CDR2 YYNGEE. The CDR3 length is 17 residues. The V end was cut by 0 bases, the J end by 1 base, with 14 bases between. This CDR3 is CASSVELDPRSYNEQFF. CDR3 coding DNA: TGTGCCAGCAGCGTAGAATTGGACCCTCGATCCTACAATGAGCAGTTCTTC.

There are a few counts of this clone. The chain is built from TRBV29-1 and TRBJ1-1, with D uncertain. Trimming cost V 4 bases and J 0 bases, with 12 bases left between them. The CDR3 has 14 residues. Looked up from germline, CDR1 is SQVTM and CDR2 is ANQGSEA. This chain's CDR3 is CSVVKEWLNTEAFF. CDR3 DNA sequence: TGCAGCGTTGTAAAAGAGTGGCTGAACACTGAAGCTTTCTTT.

By frequency in the sample, this clone is medium-sized (0.01 to 0.1%). The genes are TRBV5-6 and TRBJ2-2; 8 nucleotides line up with TRBD2. Trimming cost V 7 bases and J 5 bases; bases outside gene matches: 10. CDR3 length: 15 amino acids. The V gene's germline CDR1 is SGHDT and CDR2 YYEEEE. Written as DNA, the CDR3 is TGTGCCAGCTATAAACGAGCGGGAGCAACCGGGGAGCTGTTTTTT. Amino acid sequence: CASYKRAGATGELFF. Using reference TRBV5-6 and TRBJ2-2 for the parts outside the CDR3, the full variable domain is DAGVTQSPTHLIKTRGQQVTLRCSPKSGHDTVSWYQQALGQGPQFIFQYYEEEERQRGNFPDRFSGHQFPNYSSELNVNALLLGDSALYLCASYKRAGATGELFFGEGSRLTVL.

The V and J genes are TRBV18 and TRBJ2-1; possibly TRBD1 or TRBD2 for D (5 bases each). The CDR3 spans 16 residues. Trimming removed 3 bases at V and 7 bases at J, with 19 bases between. Germline V lookup: CDR1 KGHSH, CDR2 LQKENI. The CDR3 DNA is TGTGCCAGCTCACCGGCAAAGGTGGGGACCGGAAATGAGCAGTTCTTC. This sequence encodes CASSPAKVGTGNEQFF.

By share of the sample, this clone is medium-sized (0.01 to 0.1%). The gene calls are TRBV19 and TRBJ1-5; TRBD1 agrees at 9 bases. The CDR3 contains 18 residues. CDR1 and CDR2 (germline): LNHDA, SQIVND (reference sequence). V dropped 0 bases and J dropped 0; count of bases not matched to a gene: 6. CDR3 sequence: CASSIDRGTGFSNQPQHF. The CDR3 coding sequence is TGTGCCAGTAGTATAGATCGTGGGACAGGGTTTAGCAATCAGCCCCAGCATTTT. The full variable domain, completed using reference TRBV19 and TRBJ1-5, is DGGITQSPKYLFRKEGQNVTLSCEQNLNHDAMYWYRQDPGQGLRLIYYSQIVNDFQKGDIAEGYSVSREKKESFPLTVTSAQKNPTAFYLCASSIDRGTGFSNQPQHFGDGTRLSIL.

By share, this clone counts as medium-sized. J is TRBJ1-3 and V is TRBV2; TRBD1 is a possible D gene (5 bases). The germline CDR1 and CDR2 sequences are SNHLY and FYNNEI. The CDR3 is made up of 17 amino acids. V lost 7 bases and J 0 bases, leaving 19 bases between the germline ends. The CDR3 coding sequence is TGTGCCAGCAAAGGGACTCGGACGGACTACTCTGGAAACACCATATATTTT. Its protein is CASKGTRTDYSGNTIYF.

This clone is medium-sized by share. This chain connects TRBV10-3 to TRBJ1-4, with a tentative D call TRBD1 (5 bases). Per germline, CDR1 ENHRY and CDR2 SYGVKD. The CDR3 loop spans 13 amino acids. V lost 7 bases and J 6 bases, leaving 12 bases between the germline ends. The DNA of the CDR3 is TGTGCCATCACCGGGGGAGTAGATGAAAAACTGTTTTTT. Encoded protein: CAITGGVDEKLFF.

Points on this clone: One end of the junction varies from germline; a read error may be responsible. The V call is TRBV13, the J call TRBJ1-3; TRBD1 is a possible D gene (6 bases). This CDR3 contains 13 residues. CDR1 PRHDT and CDR2 FYEKMQ come from the germline V gene (reference sequence). DNA for the CDR3: TGTGCCAGCAGCCTAGGACAGAAAAACACCATATATTTT. Translated, it gives CASSLGQKNTIYF.

This clone is medium-sized (0.01 to 0.1%). V and J are TRBV3-1 (or the pseudogene TRBV3-2) and TRBJ2-5; D is ambiguous. CDR1 and CDR2 from the germline V gene are LGHDT and YNNKEL (reference sequence). The CDR3 has 16 amino acids. V lost 0 bases and J 2 bases, leaving 13 bases between the germline ends. CDR3 DNA: TGTGCCAGCAGCCAAGATCGGACCGAGGATCAAGAGACCCAGTACTTC. This translates into CASSQDRTEDQETQYF.

By sample share, this clone is medium-sized. The rearrangement links TRBV5-1 to TRBJ2-5; possible D gene TRBD2, 5 bases. Trimming took 4 bases from V and 2 from J, leaving 12 bases between them. Per germline, CDR1 SGHRS and CDR2 YFSETQ. The CDR3 length is 14 residues. The DNA for the CDR3 is TGCGCCAGCAGCGTTGGACTCGTACAAGAGACCCAGTACTTC. This translates into CASSVGLVQETQYF.

Relative to its sample, this clone is large (0.1 to 1%). Written as DNA, the CDR3 is TGTGCCAGCAGTTACCCGGAGGGTAATTCACCCCTCCACTTT. Protein: CASSYPEGNSPLHF. J is TRBJ1-6 and V is TRBV6-6; no definite D call. This CDR3 is 14 amino acids long. With 2 bases removed from V and 6 bases from J, the gap between germline ends came to 8 bases. Germline CDR1 MNHNY, CDR2 SVGAGI (reference sequence).

V is TRBV15 and J is TRBJ2-5, with TRBD1 matching over 11 bases. Germline V gene lookup returns CDR1 LNHNV and CDR2 YYDKDF (reference sequence). J gave up 3 bases and V 2 bases, and 5 bases lay outside the gene matches. This CDR3 region has 16 residues. The chain's CDR3 is CATSRPGQGVKETQYF. The CDR3 DNA sequence: TGTGCCACCAGCAGACCGGGACAGGGGGTGAAAGAGACCCAGTACTTC.

Sample share makes this clone medium-sized. The chain employs TRBV10-3 and TRBJ2-1; D could derive from TRBD1 or TRBD2 (6 bases each). Germline-derived CDR1 and CDR2 are ENHRY and SYGVKD. Trimming shortened V by 2 bases and J by 7 bases, and 21 bases separated the two germline ends. The CDR3 runs 17 residues. The CDR3 protein is CAISEAGGTRAWNEQFF. The CDR3 bases are TGTGCCATCAGTGAGGCGGGCGGGACAAGGGCTTGGAATGAGCAGTTCTTC.

Within the sample, this clone is medium-sized. This chain connects TRBV7-8 to TRBJ1-2; the match to TRBD1 covers 9 bases. CDR3 length: 14 residues. J lost 5 bases, V lost 5 bases, and 6 bases had no gene match. Germline V gene lookup returns CDR1 SGHVS and CDR2 FQNEAQ. This CDR3 reads CASSPGTGTYGYTF. CDR3 DNA sequence: TGTGCCAGCAGCCCTGGGACAGGGACGTATGGCTACACCTTC.